A single sample gave rise to the 24 T cell receptor beta chains below, sequenced in a study of T-cell reconstitution after alpha-beta-depleted transplantation in children (dated by TCRdb to about 2016). The library was obtained by PCR. TCRdb lists the instrument as Illumina HiSeq 2500. TCR libraries were prepared with molecular barcoding, using unique molecular identifiers to normalize TCRbeta repertoire quantification. The public reads were reanalyzed by TCRdb: fastp trimming at Q25, MiXCR alignment, in-frame beta chains only. Each CDR3 protein appears once, grouped with its most common genes and DNA. The sample records roughly 790,000 distinct CDR3 sequences, approximately 15% of which are singletons. The ten top clones hold around 5.3% of the sample. Reading the label with the study, this specimen's treatment or condition is: allogeneic hematopoietic cell transplantation with graft depleted of TCRalphabeta T cells and CD19 B cells.

The sample in question was PBMCs, mostly from graft donor cells, obtained 360 days after TCRalphabeta/CD19-depleted stem cell transplant. Source of these receptors: a male patient younger than 18 who had a stem cell transplant for acute lymphoblastic leukemia, so the T cells may come from the graft donor.

This chain uses TRBV7-8 with TRBJ2-1, with 8 bases fitting TRBD2. Trimming took 4 bases from V and 5 from J; bases not matched to a gene: 10. The CDR3 extends over 16 amino acids. Germline V gene data show CDR1 as SGHVS and CDR2 as FQNEAQ. The CDR3 region is CASSSLLAAIDNEQFF. CDR3 sequence (DNA): TGTGCCAGCAGCTCCCTACTAGCGGCTATTGACAATGAGCAGTTCTTC.

This clonotype showed up many times. This chain connects TRBV29-1 to TRBJ2-1, with unresolved D. The CDR3 totals 11 residues. Germline V gene data show CDR1 as SQVTM and CDR2 as ANQGSEA. V was shortened by 6 bases and J by 7 bases, with 10 bases between the two germline ends. In nucleotides, the CDR3 is TGCAGCGTACCCTGGGGTAATGAGCAGTTCTTC. This codes for CSVPWGNEQFF.

This clonotype appeared a few times. The rearrangement uses TRBV3-1 and TRBJ2-7, with 8 nucleotides matching TRBD2. There are 15 residues in the CDR3. Germline lookup yields CDR1 LGHDT and CDR2 YNNKEL (reference sequence). Trimming took 0 bases from V and 4 from J; bases not matched to a gene: 5. CDR3 coding DNA: TGTGCCAGCAGCCAAGATCAAGCGGGAGTATACGAGCAGTACTTC. Translated: CASSQDQAGVYEQYF.

This clonotype was counted between two and nine times. The chain has TRBV30 and TRBJ2-7, with TRBD2 matching over 9 bases. The CDR3 runs 16 residues. Germline values: CDR1 GTSNPN, CDR2 SVGIG (reference sequence). V trimming: 3 bases; J trimming: 3 bases; junction bases outside the gene matches: 12. CDR3 region: CAWRPFSGSYGYEQYF. Here the CDR3 DNA reads TGTGCCTGGAGACCCTTTAGCGGGAGCTATGGCTACGAGCAGTACTTC.

This clonotype was found many times. This chain uses TRBV20-1 with TRBJ1-1; TRBD1 might be the D (5 bases). Trimming shortened V by 6 bases and J by 6 bases, and 14 bases separated the two germline ends. Germline V CDR1 and CDR2: DFQATT, SNEGSKA (reference sequence). CDR3 size: 12 residues. Written as DNA, the CDR3 is TGCAGTGCCGTGCCGGGGGTCGCTGAAGCTTTCTTT. The encoded protein is CSAVPGVAEAFF.

The table lists this clonotype with many counts. V is TRBV5-4 and J is TRBJ2-3; the match to TRBD2 covers 9 bases. In germline, CDR1 is SGHNT, CDR2 YYREEE (reference sequence). V lost 0 bases to trimming and J lost 2 bases; unmatched junction nucleotides: 16. CDR3 length: 20 amino acids. CDR3 region: CASSLALRGASGEFTDTQYF. For the CDR3, the DNA is TGTGCCAGCAGCTTGGCCCTTCGAGGCGCTAGCGGGGAATTCACAGATACGCAGTATTTT.

The chain links TRBV27 to TRBJ2-7; 9 bases line up with TRBD1. Trimming at V came to 5 bases and at J to 4 bases, leaving 9 bases not matched to a gene. This CDR3 contains 15 residues. Germline CDR1 and CDR2: MNHEY and SMNVEV (reference sequence). This CDR3 is CASSRVGTGSYEQYF. CDR3 DNA: TGTGCCAGCAGTCGAGTCGGGACAGGGAGTTACGAGCAGTACTTC.

V and J are TRBV7-9 and TRBJ2-7, with D tentatively TRBD1 or TRBD2 (5 bases each). CDR1 is SEHNR, CDR2 FQNEAQ, per germline (reference sequence). The germline V and J ends were trimmed by 5 bases and 3 bases, with 11 bases remaining between them. The CDR3 consists of 13 residues. The CDR3 nucleotides are TGTGCCAGCAGCCCCCGGGACGACTACGAGCAGTACTTC. Amino acids: CASSPRDDYEQYF.

The chain couples TRBV12-3 or TRBV12-4 to TRBJ2-1; D remains ambiguous. Trimming stripped 4 bases from V and 3 bases from J, with 10 bases between. This CDR3 has 14 residues. This chain's CDR3 is CASSSNWIYNEQFF. Here the CDR3 DNA reads TGTGCCAGCAGTTCTAACTGGATCTACAATGAGCAGTTCTTC.

V is TRBV11-1 and J is TRBJ2-7; tentative D call: TRBD2 (5 bases). Germline CDR1 SGHAT, CDR2 FQDESV (reference sequence). This CDR3 region has 15 residues. Trimming took off 5 bases at V and 3 bases at J, with 17 bases between the two ends. CDR3 amino acids: CASSPRTGWIYEQYF. The CDR3 DNA sequence: TGTGCCAGCAGCCCACGTACGGGGTGGATCTACGAGCAGTACTTC.

This clonotype showed up many times. As DNA, the CDR3 is TGCGCCAGCAGCCGAACCGACTCTTTAGATACGCAGTATTTT. It translates to CASSRTDSLDTQYF. The gene calls are TRBV5-1 and TRBJ2-3, with no clear D. This CDR3 comprises 14 residues. CDR1 is SGHRS and CDR2 is YFSETQ in the germline V gene. The V and J ends lost 4 bases and 5 bases respectively, with 14 bases between them.

The CDR3 DNA reads TGCGCCAGCAGCTTGAATGGCATTGAAGCTTTCTTT. The encoded protein is CASSLNGIEAFF. This chain links TRBV5-1 with TRBJ1-1; D unresolved. The CDR3 loop spans 12 amino acids. Per the germline V gene, CDR1 is SGHRS and CDR2 is YFSETQ. V gave up 1 base and J gave up 7 bases, with 8 bases separating them.

The V call is TRBV18, the J call TRBJ1-3; 7 nucleotides line up with TRBD1. The CDR3 totals 16 residues. Unmatched junction bases numbered 3, after V lost 1 base and J lost 0 bases. Germline lookup yields CDR1 KGHSH and CDR2 LQKENI. CDR3 in DNA: TGTGCCAGCTCACCACTATGGGACAGCTCTGGAAACACCATATATTTT. Its protein product is CASSPLWDSSGNTIYF.

The chain uses TRBV7-3 and TRBJ2-3; D gene unclear. CDR1 and CDR2 (germline): SGHTA, FQGTGA. This CDR3 region has 14 residues. Trimming shortened V by 5 bases and J by 2 bases, and 11 bases separated the two germline ends. The CDR3: CASSPMRSTDTQYF. The CDR3 DNA reads TGTGCCAGCAGCCCGATGAGGTCCACAGATACGCAGTATTTT.

This clonotype appeared a few times. The J gene is TRBJ2-1, the V gene TRBV7-9; no reliable D call. This CDR3 has 16 amino acids. The V and J ends lost 3 bases and 4 bases respectively, with 16 bases between them. Germline V CDR1 and CDR2: SEHNR, FQNEAQ (reference sequence). As DNA, the CDR3 is TGTGCCAGCAGCTTGTCGAGCAGGTTCCTTTACAATGAGCAGTTCTTC. The encoded protein is CASSLSSRFLYNEQFF. The full variable domain, rest sourced from reference TRBV7-9 and TRBJ2-1, is DTGVSQNPRHKITKRGQNVTFRCDPISEHNRLYWYRQTLGQGPEFLTYFQNEAQLEKSRLLSDRFSAERPKGSFSTLEIQRTEQGDSAMYLCASSLSSRFLYNEQFFGPGTRLTVL.

This clonotype has a handful of counts. The V and J genes are TRBV5-1 and TRBJ2-7; D ambiguous. V gave up 0 bases and J gave up 6 bases, with 10 bases separating them. This CDR3 is built from 13 residues. Germline V CDR1 and CDR2: SGHRS, YFSETQ. CDR3 DNA: TGCGCCAGCAGCTTGGAGCTCTATCTCGAGCAGTACTTC. It translates to CASSLELYLEQYF.

This clonotype was observed a few times. The chain is built from TRBV5-1 and TRBJ1-4; D uncertain. The CDR3 runs to 14 residues. The germline V and J ends were trimmed by 0 bases and 8 bases, with 11 bases remaining between them. Germline V CDR1 and CDR2: SGHRS, YFSETQ. CDR3: CASSLGAGREKLFF. DNA for the CDR3: TGCGCCAGCAGCTTGGGAGCAGGTCGCGAAAAACTGTTTTTT.

This clonotype was counted only a few times. The chain employs TRBV12-3 or TRBV12-4 and TRBJ2-7; a possible D gene is TRBD1 (6 bases). This CDR3 is built from 13 residues. The germline V and J ends were trimmed by 4 bases and 5 bases, with 12 bases remaining between them. Here the CDR3 reads CASSYAGVHEQYF. The CDR3, as DNA: TGTGCCAGCAGTTACGCAGGGGTCCACGAGCAGTACTTC.

V usage is TRBV20-1 and J usage is TRBJ2-3; no reliable D call. Deletions cut 3 bases from V and 2 bases from J, with 6 bases between. CDR1 and CDR2 from the germline V gene are DFQATT and SNEGSKA (reference sequence). This CDR3 has 12 amino acids. CDR3 sequence (DNA): TGCAGTGCTAGGGCCGACACAGATACGCAGTATTTT. Translating gives CSARADTDTQYF.

This clonotype was recorded at least ten times. CDR3 nucleotides: TGTGCCAGCACCCGGAGGGCGAGGGGGGGCGGTGGCACCGGGGAGCTGTTTTTT. Residues: CASTRRARGGGGTGELFF. The chain recombines TRBV12-3 or TRBV12-4 with TRBJ2-2; possibly TRBD2 for D (7 bases). With 7 bases removed from V and 4 bases from J, the gap between germline ends came to 25 bases. The CDR3 is made up of 18 amino acids.

The V and J genes are TRBV6-1 and TRBJ2-2; 7 bases fit TRBD1. In germline, CDR1 is MNHNS, CDR2 SASEGT. The CDR3 spans 14 residues. Unmatched junction bases numbered 3, after V lost 4 bases and J lost 4 bases. The CDR3 reads CASSGDRGTGELFF. The CDR3 region has the DNA TGTGCCAGCAGTGGGGACAGAGGCACCGGGGAGCTGTTTTTT.

V usage is TRBV9 and J usage is TRBJ1-1; 7 bases map to TRBD1. The J segment lost 4 bases and the V segment lost 2 bases, leaving 14 bases of the junction unmatched. The V gene's germline CDR1 is SGDLS and CDR2 YYNGEE. The CDR3 consists of 17 residues. CDR3 nucleotides: TGTGCCAGCAGCGTCCTCCCGGGGCAGGGGGGGAGCACTGAAGCTTTCTTT. It translates to CASSVLPGQGGSTEAFF.

The chain links TRBV24-1 to TRBJ2-4; 11 bases map to TRBD1. Trimming cost V 3 bases and J 4 bases; bases outside gene matches: 4. The CDR3 length is 16 residues. The germline V gene has CDR1 KGHDR and CDR2 SFDVKD. CDR3 sequence (DNA): TGTGCCACCAGTGATGCCGGGACAGGGGGGAAAAACATTCAGTACTTC. It encodes CATSDAGTGGKNIQYF.

DNA of the CDR3: TGTGCCAGCAGCGAGACTAGCGGGACTTTCTACGAGCAGTACTTC. Protein product: CASSETSGTFYEQYF. The rearrangement joins TRBV25-1 to TRBJ2-7; TRBD2 matches 11 bases. Looked up from germline, CDR1 is MGHDK and CDR2 is SYGVNS. This CDR3 contains 15 residues. The V segment lost 6 bases and the J segment 3 bases; nucleotides outside the gene matches: 7.